The clone carrying this TCR beta chain has a handful of counts. Its antigen is still unknown. The CDR3 runs 14 residues. From germline, CDR1 is MNHEY and CDR2 SVGAGI. With 4 bases removed from V and 7 bases from J, the gap between germline ends came to 16 bases. The method was immunoSEQ multiplex PCR; TCRdb's version includes in-frame clones alone and lacks a portion of them. Of about 200,000 clones in the sample, about nine tenths were seen once. This entry belongs to a study of T cell responses to AZD1222 COVID-19 vaccine. Study-level points and caveats: In a largely white British group with more females than males, clonal diversity was possibly underestimated.

The sequenced sample was peripheral blood, obtained 28 days after the second AZD1222 dose. This rearrangement joins TRBV6-5 to TRBJ2-5, with D tentatively TRBD2 (7 bases). This clonotype was obtained from an adult who received the AZD1222 COVID-19 vaccine. As DNA, the CDR3 is TGTGCCAGCAGTTCCGGGGGGCCGAAGGGGACCCAGTACTTC. Its translation: CASSSGGPKGTQYF.